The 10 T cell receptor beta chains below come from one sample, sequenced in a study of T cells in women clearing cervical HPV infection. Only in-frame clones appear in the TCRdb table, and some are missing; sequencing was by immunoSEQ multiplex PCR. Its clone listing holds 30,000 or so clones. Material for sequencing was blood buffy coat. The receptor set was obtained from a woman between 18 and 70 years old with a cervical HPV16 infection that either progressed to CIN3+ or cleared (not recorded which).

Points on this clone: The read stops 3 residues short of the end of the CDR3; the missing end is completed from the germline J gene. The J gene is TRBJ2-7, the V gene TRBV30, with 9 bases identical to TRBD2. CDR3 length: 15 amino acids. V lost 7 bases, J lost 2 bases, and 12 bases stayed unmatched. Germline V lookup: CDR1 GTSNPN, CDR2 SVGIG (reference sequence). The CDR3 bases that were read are TGTGCCTTTACGAAGAGCGGGGGGTCTACCTACGAG. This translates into CAFTKSGGSTYE. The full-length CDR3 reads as CAFTKSGGSTYEQYF.

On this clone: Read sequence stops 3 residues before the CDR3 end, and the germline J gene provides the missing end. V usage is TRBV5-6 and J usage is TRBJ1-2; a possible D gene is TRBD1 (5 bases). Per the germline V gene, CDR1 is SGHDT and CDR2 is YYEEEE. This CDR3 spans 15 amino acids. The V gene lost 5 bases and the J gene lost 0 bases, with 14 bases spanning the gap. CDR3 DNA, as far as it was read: TGTGCCAGCAGGACCAGCGGGGGTTCTAACTATGGC. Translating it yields CASRTSGGSNYG. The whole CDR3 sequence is CASRTSGGSNYGYTF. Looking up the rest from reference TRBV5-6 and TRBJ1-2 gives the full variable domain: DAGVTQSPTHLIKTRGQQVTLRCSPKSGHDTVSWYQQALGQGPQFIFQYYEEEERQRGNFPDRFSGHQFPNYSSELNVNALLLGDSALYLCASRTSGGSNYGYTFGSGTRLTVV.

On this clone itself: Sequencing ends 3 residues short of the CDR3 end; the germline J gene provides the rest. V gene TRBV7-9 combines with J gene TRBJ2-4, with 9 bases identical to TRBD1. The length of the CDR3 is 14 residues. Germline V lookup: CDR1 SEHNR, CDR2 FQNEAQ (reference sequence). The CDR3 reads CASSATQGASGQYF. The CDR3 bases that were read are TGTGCCAGCAGCGCAACACAGGGGGCAAGTGGT. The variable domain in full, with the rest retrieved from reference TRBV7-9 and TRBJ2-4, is DTGVSQNPRHKITKRGQNVTFRCDPISEHNRLYWYRQTLGQGPEFLTYFQNEAQLEKSRLLSDRFSAERPKGSFSTLEIQRTEQGDSAMYLCASSATQGASGQYFGAGTRLSVL.

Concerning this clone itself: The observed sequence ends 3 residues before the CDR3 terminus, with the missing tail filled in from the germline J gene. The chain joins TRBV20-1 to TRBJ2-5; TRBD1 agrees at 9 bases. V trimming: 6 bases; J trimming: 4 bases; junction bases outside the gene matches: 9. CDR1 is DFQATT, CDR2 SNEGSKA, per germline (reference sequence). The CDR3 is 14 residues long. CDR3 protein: CSAHRTGAVETQYF. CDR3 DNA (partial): TGCAGTGCGCACCGGACAGGGGCCGTAGAGACC.

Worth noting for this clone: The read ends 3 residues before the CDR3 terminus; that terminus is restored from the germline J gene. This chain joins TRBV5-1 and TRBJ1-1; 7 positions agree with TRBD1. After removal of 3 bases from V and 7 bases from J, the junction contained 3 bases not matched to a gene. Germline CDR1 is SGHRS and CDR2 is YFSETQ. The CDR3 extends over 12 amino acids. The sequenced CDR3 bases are TGCGCCAGCAGCTGGGGGGACAGTGAA. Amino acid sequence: CASSWGDSE. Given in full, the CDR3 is CASSWGDSEAFF.

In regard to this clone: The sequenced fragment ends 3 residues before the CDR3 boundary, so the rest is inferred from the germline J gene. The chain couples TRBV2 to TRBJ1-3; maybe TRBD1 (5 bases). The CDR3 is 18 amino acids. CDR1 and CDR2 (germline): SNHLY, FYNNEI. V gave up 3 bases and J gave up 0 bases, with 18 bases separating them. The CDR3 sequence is CASSDSGWGRDSGNTIYF. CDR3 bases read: TGTGCCAGCAGTGATAGTGGTTGGGGCAGGGACTCTGGAAACACC.

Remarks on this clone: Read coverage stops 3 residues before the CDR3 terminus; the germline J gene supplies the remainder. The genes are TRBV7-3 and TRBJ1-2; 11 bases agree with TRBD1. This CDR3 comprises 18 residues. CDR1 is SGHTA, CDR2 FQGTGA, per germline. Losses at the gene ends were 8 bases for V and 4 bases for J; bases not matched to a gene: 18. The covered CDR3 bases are TGTGCCAGCGTGGGAGGGCGTGGACAGGGGGCGTCGGTCTATGGC. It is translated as CASVGGRGQGASVYG. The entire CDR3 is CASVGGRGQGASVYGYTF.

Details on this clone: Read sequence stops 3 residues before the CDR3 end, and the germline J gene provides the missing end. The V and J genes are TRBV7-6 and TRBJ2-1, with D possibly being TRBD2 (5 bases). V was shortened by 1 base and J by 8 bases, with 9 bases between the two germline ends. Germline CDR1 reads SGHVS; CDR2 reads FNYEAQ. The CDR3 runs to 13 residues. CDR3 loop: CASSLERSDEQFF. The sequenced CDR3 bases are TGTGCCAGCAGCTTAGAGCGGAGCGATGAG.

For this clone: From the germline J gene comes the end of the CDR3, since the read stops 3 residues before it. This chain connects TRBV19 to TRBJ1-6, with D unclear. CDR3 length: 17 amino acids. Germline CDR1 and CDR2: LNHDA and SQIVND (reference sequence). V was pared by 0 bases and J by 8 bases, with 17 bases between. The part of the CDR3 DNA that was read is TGTGCCAGTAGTATAGATGGGCACCGCCTCCTATATTCACCC. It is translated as CASSIDGHRLLYSP. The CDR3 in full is CASSIDGHRLLYSPLHF.

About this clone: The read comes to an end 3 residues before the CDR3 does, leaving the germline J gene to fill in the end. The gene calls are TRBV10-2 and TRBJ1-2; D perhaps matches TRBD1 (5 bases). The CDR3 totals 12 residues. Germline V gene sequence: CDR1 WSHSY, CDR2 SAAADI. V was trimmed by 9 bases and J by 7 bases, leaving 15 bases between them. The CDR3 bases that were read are TGCGCCAGTGAGGGGTCCGGGTCTGGC. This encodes CASEGSGSG. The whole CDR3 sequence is CASEGSGSGYTF.